The sequence of this T cell receptor (beta chain) was determined in a study of T cell responses to AZD1222 COVID-19 vaccine. Sequenced by immunoSEQ multiplex PCR; TCRdb stores in-frame clones only, minus some. The data contain 90,000 to 100,000 clones, around nine tenths of them singletons. Study-wide findings and caveats: Nearly half of the spike-specific TCRs reportedly recognize variant regions that carry no mutations.

As concerns this clone: Its specificity is not known.

This receptor was taken from an adult in good health. Specimen: peripheral blood, collected on day 0 of AZD1222 vaccination.

The DNA of the CDR3 is TGTGCCAGCAGCCAACATACCGGGACAGGGAGTTACAATGAGCAGTTCTTC. Amino acids: CASSQHTGTGSYNEQFF. This sequence joins TRBV4-2 and TRBJ2-1; 9 positions match TRBD1. The CDR3 loop spans 17 amino acids. Germline V lookup: CDR1 LGHNA, CDR2 YNFKEQ. V lost 2 bases, J lost 4 bases, and 9 bases stayed unmatched.